This passage covers 28 T cell receptor beta chains from one sample sequenced in a study of CD8 T cells in ankylosing spondylitis. Each CDR3 protein is one row after TCRdb ran MiXCR on the 5' RACE reads. The profile shows 750,000 to 850,000 distinct CDR3 sequences, about 12% of them singletons. The antigens of these receptors remain unknown. Study-wide findings and caveats: A motif of 7 or 8 highly homologous TCR beta variants was seen as apparently characteristic of ankylosing spondylitis blood.

The sequencing sample was made of blood, either unsorted or a sorted T cell fraction (not recorded which). These receptors came from a male donor with ankylosing spondylitis.

This clonotype was picked up many times. The chain links TRBV6-5 to TRBJ1-2; TRBD1 is a possible D gene (5 bases). V lost 0 bases to trimming and J lost 7 bases, with 15 bases between them. Germline CDR1 is MNHEY and CDR2 is SVGAGI. The CDR3 is 15 residues long. The CDR3 loop is CASSYSGRESGGYTF. The CDR3 bases are TGTGCCAGCAGTTACTCTGGCAGGGAGTCGGGTGGCTACACCTTC.

In nucleotides, the CDR3 is TGCAGTGCTAGACCGGGACAGGGGGAATGGCCCCAGCATTTT. Translated: CSARPGQGEWPQHF. The gene calls are TRBV20-1 and TRBJ1-5; 11 nucleotides line up with TRBD1. The V gene's germline CDR1 is DFQATT and CDR2 SNEGSKA (reference sequence). V was pared by 2 bases and J by 9 bases, with 6 bases of the junction left unmatched. There are 14 residues in the CDR3.

The J gene is TRBJ1-2, the V gene TRBV29-1; D gene unclear. The CDR3 length is 13 residues. Germline values: CDR1 SQVTM, CDR2 ANQGSEA. V lost 5 bases to trimming and J lost 8 bases, with 18 bases between them. The DNA of the CDR3 is TGCAGCGTTCTGAGTGGATCGGGATGGGGCTACACCTTC. It codes for CSVLSGSGWGYTF.

This clonotype appeared many times. This chain uses TRBV7-2 with TRBJ2-7; no clear D. Per the germline V gene, CDR1 is SGHTA and CDR2 is FQGNSA. CDR3 length: 15 residues. V dropped 1 base and J dropped 3 bases, with 13 bases sitting between them. In nucleotides, the CDR3 is TGTGCCAGCAGCTTAGTTCTCCGAGTCAACTACGAGCAGTACTTC. Protein product: CASSLVLRVNYEQYF.

This clonotype was counted between two and nine times. The chain uses TRBV20-1 and TRBJ2-3, with D tentatively TRBD2 (6 bases). CDR3 length: 13 residues. Germline V CDR1 and CDR2: DFQATT, SNEGSKA (reference sequence). Trimming left V 1 base short and J 5 bases short, with 10 bases between. The chain's CDR3 is CSARVRGGDTQYF. The CDR3 DNA is TGCAGTGCTAGAGTTCGGGGAGGAGATACGCAGTATTTT.

This clonotype was detected only a few times. The chain joins TRBV5-1 to TRBJ1-1; the match to TRBD1 covers 10 bases. The CDR3 contains 15 residues. Germline CDR1 reads SGHRS; CDR2 reads YFSETQ. V gave up 3 bases and J gave up 6 bases; unmatched junction bases: 8. The DNA of the CDR3 is TGCGCCAGCAGCTCCCGGGACAGGGGAAAACCTGAAGCTTTCTTT. Protein: CASSSRDRGKPEAFF.

This clonotype was seen many times. The V gene is TRBV29-1, the J gene TRBJ2-3; weak D call: TRBD2 (6 bases). The V gene lost 3 bases and the J gene lost 0 bases, with 10 bases spanning the gap. Germline CDR1 is SQVTM and CDR2 is ANQGSEA. The CDR3 is 14 residues long. CDR3 in DNA: TGCAGCGTTGATTCAGGGACTAGCACAGATACGCAGTATTTT. Translating gives CSVDSGTSTDTQYF.

The rearrangement links TRBV20-1 to TRBJ2-5; possible D gene TRBD2, 5 bases. Germline assignment: CDR1 DFQATT and CDR2 SNEGSKA (reference sequence). Trimming cost V 3 bases and J 5 bases, with 10 bases left between them. The CDR3 totals 12 residues. CDR3 in DNA: TGCAGTGCTAGGACTACCCGGGAGACCCAGTACTTC. It is translated as CSARTTRETQYF.

Many counts were recorded for this clonotype. This rearrangement joins TRBV9 to TRBJ1-1, with 10 bases lining up with TRBD1. Germline trimming cut 3 bases from V and 4 bases from J; bases unmatched to any gene: 6. Germline V CDR1 and CDR2: SGDLS, YYNGEE. The CDR3 loop spans 15 amino acids. This chain's CDR3 is CASSARDRGGTEAFF. As DNA, the CDR3 is TGTGCCAGCAGCGCCCGGGACAGGGGTGGCACTGAAGCTTTCTTT.

The rearrangement uses TRBV5-1 and TRBJ2-3; tentatively, D is TRBD1 or TRBD2 (6 bases each). The CDR3 extends over 16 amino acids. CDR1 and CDR2 (germline): SGHRS, YFSETQ. V was trimmed by 4 bases and J by 4 bases, leaving 19 bases between them. Here the CDR3 reads CASSPRGRPGADTQYF. For the CDR3, the DNA is TGCGCCAGCAGCCCACGTGGGAGGCCAGGGGCAGATACGCAGTATTTT.

The rearrangement joins TRBV28 to TRBJ1-2; 11 bases align to TRBD1. The CDR3 totals 15 residues. Germline V gene lookup returns CDR1 MDHEN and CDR2 SYDVKM. Losses at the gene ends were 3 bases for V and 7 bases for J; bases not matched to a gene: 7. CDR3 sequence: CASSLPGTGGSGYTF. Here the CDR3 DNA reads TGTGCCAGCAGTTTGCCCGGGACAGGGGGAAGTGGCTACACCTTC.

This sequence joins TRBV4-2 and TRBJ1-2, with D unclear. In germline, CDR1 is LGHNA, CDR2 YNFKEQ. The CDR3 length is 12 residues. The ends were cut back, 5 bases at V and 7 bases at J, with 11 bases in the middle. As DNA, the CDR3 is TGTGCCAGCAGCTACGAAACACGTGGCTACACCTTC. Residues: CASSYETRGYTF.

This sequence joins TRBV5-1 and TRBJ2-7; TRBD2 matches at 10 bases. The CDR3 length is 15 residues. The V gene end was trimmed by 4 bases and the J gene end by 6 bases; junction bases not matched to a gene: 10. CDR1 is SGHRS, CDR2 YFSETQ, per germline. CDR3 loop: CASSGVAGGLAEQYF. CDR3 nucleotide sequence: TGCGCCAGCAGCGGGGTAGCGGGAGGCCTGGCCGAGCAGTACTTC.

In this sample, this clonotype turned up many times. The V gene is TRBV12-3 or TRBV12-4, the J gene TRBJ1-1; D remains ambiguous. The CDR3 consists of 14 residues. The V end was cut by 6 bases, the J end by 4 bases, with 15 bases between. The DNA of the CDR3 is TGTGCCAGCAGGTCACGTTTAGGAATCACTGAAGCTTTCTTT. Protein product: CASRSRLGITEAFF.

This clonotype appeared a few times. The chain is built from TRBV4-3 and TRBJ2-1; no reliable D call. V lost 4 bases and J 4 bases, leaving 20 bases between the germline ends. The CDR3 is made up of 17 amino acids. The germline CDR1 and CDR2 sequences are LGHNA and YSLEER. The CDR3: CASSPFPRGSDYNEQFF. The CDR3 DNA reads as TGCGCCAGCAGCCCGTTTCCTCGTGGGTCTGATTACAATGAGCAGTTCTTC.

The chain carries TRBV14 and TRBJ2-5; 8 positions agree with TRBD1. This CDR3 spans 15 amino acids. Germline lookup yields CDR1 SGHDN and CDR2 FVKESK. V trimming: 0 bases; J trimming: 5 bases; junction bases outside the gene matches: 5. CDR3 in amino acids: CASSQEAGGLETQYF. In nucleotides, the CDR3 is TGTGCCAGCAGCCAAGAAGCAGGGGGCTTGGAGACCCAGTACTTC.

This clonotype was recorded a few times. This rearrangement joins TRBV7-9 to TRBJ1-2; 8 positions match TRBD1. V gave up 0 bases and J gave up 6 bases; unmatched junction bases: 12. CDR3 length equals 17 residues. CDR1 SEHNR and CDR2 FQNEAQ come from the germline V gene (reference sequence). CDR3: CASSLALGQGLYHGYTF. The DNA for the CDR3 is TGTGCCAGCAGCTTAGCGCTAGGACAGGGACTTTACCATGGCTACACCTTC.

The CDR3 coding sequence is TGTGCCATCAGCCTCACTAGCGGAGAGTACGAGCAGTACTTC. Translating it yields CAISLTSGEYEQYF. The chain carries TRBV10-3 and TRBJ2-7; 8 nucleotides align to TRBD2. The CDR3 has 14 amino acids. Trimming took 6 bases from V and 4 from J; bases not matched to a gene: 8. Germline CDR1 and CDR2: ENHRY and SYGVKD.

This clonotype was found many times. The V and J genes are TRBV15 and TRBJ1-1; D remains ambiguous. The CDR3 totals 14 residues. Germline-derived CDR1 and CDR2 are LNHNV and YYDKDF (reference sequence). Trimming left V 1 base short and J 2 bases short, with 8 bases between. Written as DNA, the CDR3 is TGTGCCACCAGCAGAGTAATCCTCAACACTGAAGCTTTCTTT. It encodes CATSRVILNTEAFF.

This clonotype came up a few times. The chain employs TRBV4-3 and TRBJ2-3; D not certain. Trimming left V 0 bases short and J 5 bases short, with 9 bases between. The germline CDR1 and CDR2 sequences are LGHNA and YSLEER. This CDR3 has 14 residues. CDR3 region: CASSQEIHGDTQYF. Here the CDR3 DNA reads TGCGCCAGCAGCCAAGAGATCCACGGAGATACGCAGTATTTT.

V is TRBV11-2 and J is TRBJ2-7; D tentatively reads TRBD1 or TRBD2 (5 bases each). Germline V gene data show CDR1 as SGHAT and CDR2 as FQNNGV. Trimming cost V 6 bases and J 5 bases, with 17 bases left between them. The CDR3 sequence is 14 residues long. The CDR3 sequence is CASRPLRDPHEQYF. The CDR3 DNA follows: TGTGCCAGCAGACCTCTCAGGGACCCCCACGAGCAGTACTTC.

The rearrangement uses TRBV9 and TRBJ2-3; 8 bases line up with TRBD2. The CDR3 totals 14 residues. Trimming removed 2 bases from V and 6 bases from J; junction bases left unmatched: 5. Germline assignment: CDR1 SGDLS and CDR2 YYNGEE. CDR3 protein: CASSVGGGYDTQYF. Written as DNA, the CDR3 is TGTGCCAGCAGCGTGGGCGGGGGGTACGATACGCAGTATTTT.

This clonotype has more than one count but fewer than ten. The chain employs TRBV5-6 and TRBJ2-1; 10 bases are a match to TRBD2. CDR1 and CDR2 (germline): SGHDT, YYEEEE. Trimming took 0 bases from V and 6 from J; bases not matched to a gene: 6. CDR3 length: 16 residues. CDR3: CASSLVRPSGGNEQFF. The CDR3 coding sequence is TGTGCCAGCAGCTTGGTTAGGCCTAGCGGGGGCAATGAGCAGTTCTTC.

The V call is TRBV23-1, the J call TRBJ2-5; maybe TRBD2 (5 bases). TRBV23-1 is filed as an ORF, its function uncertain. V lost 0 bases and J 5 bases, leaving 13 bases between the germline ends. The CDR3 has 15 amino acids. CDR3 in DNA: TGCGCCAGCAGTCAATCGGCGGAGGTTCCGGAGACCCAGTACTTC. Residues: CASSQSAEVPETQYF.

This clonotype appeared many times. The rearrangement uses TRBV20-1 and TRBJ1-1; 7 bases align to TRBD1. The J segment lost 2 bases and the V segment lost 6 bases, leaving 6 bases of the junction unmatched. The CDR3 runs 13 residues. Germline V gene lookup returns CDR1 DFQATT and CDR2 SNEGSKA (reference sequence). The CDR3 region has the DNA TGCAGTGCACCCGACAGGGATAACACTGAAGCTTTCTTT. Translated: CSAPDRDNTEAFF.

The V gene is TRBV3-1, the J gene TRBJ1-6; D is unclear. Germline V gives CDR1 LGHDT, CDR2 YNNKEL (reference sequence). This CDR3 has 13 amino acids. The V gene lost 4 bases and the J gene lost 10 bases, with 11 bases spanning the gap. The CDR3 loop is CASSPSLASPLHF. CDR3 nucleotides: TGTGCCAGCAGCCCCTCTTTGGCATCACCCCTCCACTTT.

The chain has TRBV5-6 and TRBJ2-4; TRBD2 is a possible D gene (6 bases). CDR3 size: 12 residues. Trimming shortened V by 1 base and J by 13 bases, and 12 bases separated the two germline ends. The germline CDR1 and CDR2 sequences are SGHDT and YYEEEE. The CDR3 region has the DNA TGTGCCAGCAGCTTGCGGGGGATCCTACAGTACTTC. It translates to CASSLRGILQYF.

This clonotype was recorded at least ten times. This chain connects TRBV10-3 to TRBJ2-7; D is tentatively TRBD1 or TRBD2 (6 bases each). Germline V gene sequence: CDR1 ENHRY, CDR2 SYGVKD. The CDR3 is 13 residues long. V was clipped by 4 bases and J by 4 bases, with 11 bases between them. This CDR3 is CAISGQGRYEQYF. The CDR3 nucleotides are TGTGCCATCAGTGGTCAGGGGAGGTACGAGCAGTACTTC.